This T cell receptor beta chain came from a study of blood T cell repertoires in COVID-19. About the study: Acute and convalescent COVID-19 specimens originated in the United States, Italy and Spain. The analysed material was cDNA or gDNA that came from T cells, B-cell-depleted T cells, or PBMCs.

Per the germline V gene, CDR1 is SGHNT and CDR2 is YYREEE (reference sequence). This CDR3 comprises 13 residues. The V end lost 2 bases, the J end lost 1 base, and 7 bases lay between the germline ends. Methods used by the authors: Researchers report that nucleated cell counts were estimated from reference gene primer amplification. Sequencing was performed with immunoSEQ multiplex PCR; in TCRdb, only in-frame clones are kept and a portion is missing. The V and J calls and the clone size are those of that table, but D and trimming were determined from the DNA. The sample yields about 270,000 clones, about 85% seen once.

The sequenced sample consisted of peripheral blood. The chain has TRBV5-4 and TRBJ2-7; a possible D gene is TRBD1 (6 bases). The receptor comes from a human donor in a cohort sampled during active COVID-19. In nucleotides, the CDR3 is TGTGCCAGCAGCTTCACAGGGTCCTACGAGCAGTACTTC. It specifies CASSFTGSYEQYF.